This TCR beta chain was captured by sequencing in a study of blood T cell repertoires in COVID-19. At the level of the study: Samples of COVID-19 (acute and convalescent) were obtained from the United States, Italy and Spain. T cells, B-cell-depleted T cells, or PBMCs supplied cDNA or gDNA.

Only in-frame clones appear in the TCRdb table, and some are missing; sequencing was by immunoSEQ multiplex PCR. The sample lists roughly 380,000 clones; around 87% were seen once. This CDR3 comprises 16 residues. Unmatched junction bases numbered 7, after V lost 1 base and J lost 4 bases. Germline V gene lookup returns CDR1 SGHTA and CDR2 FQGNSA. The study counted Cohort 3 donors as recovered given two negative PCRs, clearance, or symptom resolution. The material sequenced was PBMCs or T cells enriched from blood (not recorded which). The chain employs TRBV7-2 and TRBJ2-5, with 9 bases matching TRBD1. The origin of this receptor is a man aged 25-45 years who had recovered from COVID-19. The CDR3 here is CASSLVPGQGRETQYF. DNA for the CDR3: TGTGCCAGCAGCTTAGTGCCGGGACAGGGCAGAGAGACCCAGTACTTC. Complete variable domain (other parts from reference TRBV7-2 and TRBJ2-5): GAGVSQSPSNKVTEKGKDVELRCDPISGHTALYWYRQSLGQGLEFLIYFQGNSAPDKSGLPSDRFSAERTGGSVSTLTIQRTQQEDSAVYLCASSLVPGQGRETQYFGPGTRLLVL.